This TCR beta chain was sequenced for a study of CD8 T cell repertoires and HIV-1 epitope variants. For the study at large: Separate wells received one of Twenty-five Gag or Nef variant peptides. IL-2, IL-7 and IL-15 were added on days 3 and 7 of approximately 11-day cultures.

The CDR3 extends over 14 amino acids. V was trimmed by 6 bases and J by 2 bases, leaving 14 bases between them. Germline CDR1 MNHEY, CDR2 SVGAGI. Study-wide findings and caveats: Under ten antigen-specific TCR beta clonotypes were found; five to seven seemed cross-reactive to variants. This assay reports beta chains of antigen-expanded cells, not T cell function.

Notes on this clone: No antigen is known for it.

Sequencing was performed with immunoSEQ multiplex PCR; in TCRdb, only in-frame clones are kept and a portion is missing. Seen here are a few thousand clones, around 64% observed once, and the top ten hold more than 35%. This TCR came from a male donor with HIV. Specimen: cultured CD8+ T cells derived from PBMCs. This rearrangement joins TRBV6-5 to TRBJ2-7, with D possibly being TRBD1 or TRBD2 (5 bases each). Here the CDR3 DNA reads TGTGCCAGCAGCCCCGGGGCGATTACCTACGAGCAGTACTTC. It yields the protein CASSPGAITYEQYF.